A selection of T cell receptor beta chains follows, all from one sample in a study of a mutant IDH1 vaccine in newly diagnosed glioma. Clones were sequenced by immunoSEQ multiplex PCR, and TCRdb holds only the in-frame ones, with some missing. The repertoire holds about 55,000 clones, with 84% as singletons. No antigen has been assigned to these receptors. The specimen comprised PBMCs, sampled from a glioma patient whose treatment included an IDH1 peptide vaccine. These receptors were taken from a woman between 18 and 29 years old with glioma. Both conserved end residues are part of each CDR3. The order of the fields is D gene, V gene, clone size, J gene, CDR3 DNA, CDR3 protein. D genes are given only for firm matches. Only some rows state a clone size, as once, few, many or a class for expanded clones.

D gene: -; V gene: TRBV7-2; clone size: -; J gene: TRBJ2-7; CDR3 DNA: TGTGCCAGCAGCTTAGCGGGGGCTCTTGACCAGCAGTACTTC; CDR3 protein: CASSLAGALDQQYF
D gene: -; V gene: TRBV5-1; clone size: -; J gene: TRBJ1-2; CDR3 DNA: TGCGCCAGCACCCTATTTCCGGCCGTCGGGGTGAACTATGGCTACACCTTC; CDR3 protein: CASTLFPAVGVNYGYTF
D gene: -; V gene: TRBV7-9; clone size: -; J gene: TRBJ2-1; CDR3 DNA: TGTGCCAGCAGCTTCGCGGACCTGCTGTACAATGAGCAGTTCTTC; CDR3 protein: CASSFADLLYNEQFF
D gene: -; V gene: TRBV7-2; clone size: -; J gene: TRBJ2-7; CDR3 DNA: TGTGCCAGCAGCTTAGTGGAAACCTACGAGCAGTACTTC; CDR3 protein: CASSLVETYEQYF
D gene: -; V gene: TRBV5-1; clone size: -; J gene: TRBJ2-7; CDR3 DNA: TGCGCCAGCAGCTCCCGGACGGGGATACCCTACGAGCAGTACTTC; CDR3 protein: CASSSRTGIPYEQYF
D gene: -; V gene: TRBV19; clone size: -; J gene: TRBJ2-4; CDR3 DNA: TGTGCCAGTAGGGTTCAGGGTGCCAAAAACATTCAGTACTTC; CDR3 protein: CASRVQGAKNIQYF
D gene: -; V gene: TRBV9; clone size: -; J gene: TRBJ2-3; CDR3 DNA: TGTGCCAGCAGCGTAGAAAGGGCAGATACGCAGTATTTT; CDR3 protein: CASSVERADTQYF
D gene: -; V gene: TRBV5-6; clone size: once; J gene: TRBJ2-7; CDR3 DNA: TGTGCCAGCAGCTTAGCTACTTCGACCTACGAGCAGTACTTC; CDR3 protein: CASSLATSTYEQYF
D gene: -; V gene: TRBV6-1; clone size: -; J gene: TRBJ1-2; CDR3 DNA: TGTGCCAGCAGTGAAGCAGGGCGGGATGGCTACACCTTC; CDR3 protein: CASSEAGRDGYTF
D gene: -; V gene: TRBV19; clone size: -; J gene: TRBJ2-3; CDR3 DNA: TGTGCCAGTAGTATAGTGGCAGGGGCCACAGATACGCAGTATTTT; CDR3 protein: CASSIVAGATDTQYF
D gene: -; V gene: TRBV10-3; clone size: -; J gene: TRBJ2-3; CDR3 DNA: TGTGCCATAGGGACCGGAGATACGCAGTATTTT; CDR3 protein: CAIGTGDTQYF
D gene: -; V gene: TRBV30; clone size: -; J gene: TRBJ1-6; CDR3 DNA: TGTGCCTGGAGTGTGGGGGAGCTCCGGAATTCACCCCTCCACTTT; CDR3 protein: CAWSVGELRNSPLHF
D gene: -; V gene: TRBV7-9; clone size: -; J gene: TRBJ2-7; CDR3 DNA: TGTGCCAGCAGCTTAGCGCAGTACGAGCAGTACTTC; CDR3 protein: CASSLAQYEQYF
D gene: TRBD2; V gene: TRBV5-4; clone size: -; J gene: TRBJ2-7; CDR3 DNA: TGTGCCAGCAGCTTGGGCGGCGGGGGCTACGAGCAGTACTTC; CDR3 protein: CASSLGGGGYEQYF
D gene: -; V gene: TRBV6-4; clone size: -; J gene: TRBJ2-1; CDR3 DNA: TGTGCCAGCAGTGCCGACACCCACAATGAGCAGTTCTTC; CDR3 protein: CASSADTHNEQFF
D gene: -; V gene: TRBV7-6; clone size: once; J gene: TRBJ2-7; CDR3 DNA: TGTGCCAGCAGCTCTAACGTTGGGCCCGTCGAAAACGAGCAGTACTTC; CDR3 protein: CASSSNVGPVENEQYF
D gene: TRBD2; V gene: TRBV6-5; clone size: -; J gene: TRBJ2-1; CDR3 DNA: TGTGCCAGCAGTTCCCTAGCGGGAGGGCAATATCCCAAGTTCTTC; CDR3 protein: CASSSLAGGQYPKFF
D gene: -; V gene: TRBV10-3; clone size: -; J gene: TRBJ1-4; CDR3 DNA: TGTGCCATCAGTGAGTTCTTCAGGGTAATGAACTTGACTTTTTTT; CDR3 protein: CAISEFFRVMNLTFF
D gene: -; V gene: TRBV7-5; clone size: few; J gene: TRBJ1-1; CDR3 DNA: TGTGCGCCCCACACTGAAGCTTTCTTT; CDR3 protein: CAPHTEAFF
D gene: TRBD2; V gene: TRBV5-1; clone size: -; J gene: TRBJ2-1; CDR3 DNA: TGCGCCAGCAGCCCATATAGCGGGGGGGCCTACAATGAGCAGTTCTTC; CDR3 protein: CASSPYSGGAYNEQFF
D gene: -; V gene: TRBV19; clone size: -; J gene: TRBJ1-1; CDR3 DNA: TGTGCCAGTACGGAGAGGGGGAGGGACACTGAAGCTTTCTTT; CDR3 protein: CASTERGRDTEAFF
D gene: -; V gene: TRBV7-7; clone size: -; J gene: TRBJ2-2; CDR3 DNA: TGTGCTAGCAGCTTAGAAGTTGAGGGGGAGCTGTTTTTT; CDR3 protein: CASSLEVEGELFF
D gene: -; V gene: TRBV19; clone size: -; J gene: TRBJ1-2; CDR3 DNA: TGTGCCAGTAGCCCAGCGGAGGGAAACCTCTATGGCTACACCTTC; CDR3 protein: CASSPAEGNLYGYTF
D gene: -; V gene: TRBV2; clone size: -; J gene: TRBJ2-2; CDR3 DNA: TGTGCCAGCAGATTACGGGGAAACACCGGGGAGCTGTTTTTT; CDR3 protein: CASRLRGNTGELFF
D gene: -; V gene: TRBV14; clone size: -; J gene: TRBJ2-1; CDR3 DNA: TGTGCCAGCAGCCAAGATAGACAGTTAATCAATGAGCAGTTCTTC; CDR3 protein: CASSQDRQLINEQFF
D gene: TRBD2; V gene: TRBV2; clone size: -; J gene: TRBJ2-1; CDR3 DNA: TGTGCCAGCAGTGAATCTAGCGGGGTACCCATCTATGAGCAGTTCTTC; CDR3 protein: CASSESSGVPIYEQFF
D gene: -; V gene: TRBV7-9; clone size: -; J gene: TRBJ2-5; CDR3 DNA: TGTGCCAGCAGCTTAGGGCTAGTTGGGGAGACCCAGTACTTC; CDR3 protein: CASSLGLVGETQYF
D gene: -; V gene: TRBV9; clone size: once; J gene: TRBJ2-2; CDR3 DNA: TGTGCCAGCAGCTTATATGGGACCGTCCTTAACACCGGGGAGCTGTTTTTT; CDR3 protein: CASSLYGTVLNTGELFF
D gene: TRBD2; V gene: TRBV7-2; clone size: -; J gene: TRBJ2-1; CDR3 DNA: TGTGCCAGCAGCTTAGAGGCTAGCGGGGGGGCGGTAAATGAGCAGTTCTTC; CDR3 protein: CASSLEASGGAVNEQFF
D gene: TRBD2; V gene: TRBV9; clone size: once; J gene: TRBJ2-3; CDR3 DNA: TGTGCCAGCAGCGTTTTTAGCGGGGGGCCCACAGATACGCAGTATTTT; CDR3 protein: CASSVFSGGPTDTQYF
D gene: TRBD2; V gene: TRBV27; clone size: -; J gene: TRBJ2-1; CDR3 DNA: TGTGCCAGCAGTTTACGTACAGCGGGAGGACACAATGAGCAGTTCTTC; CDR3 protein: CASSLRTAGGHNEQFF
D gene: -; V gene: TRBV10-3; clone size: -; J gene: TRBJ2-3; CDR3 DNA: TGTGCCATCAGTGAGTCCGGGGATACGCAGTATTTT; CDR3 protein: CAISESGDTQYF
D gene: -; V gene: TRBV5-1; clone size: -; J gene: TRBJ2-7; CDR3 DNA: TGCGCCAGCAGCTTCTCCTACGAGCAGTACTTC; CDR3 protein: CASSFSYEQYF
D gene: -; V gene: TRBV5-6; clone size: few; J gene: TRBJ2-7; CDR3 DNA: TGTGCCAGCAGCTCGGCTCGGTGGGAGCAGTACTTC; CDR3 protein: CASSSARWEQYF
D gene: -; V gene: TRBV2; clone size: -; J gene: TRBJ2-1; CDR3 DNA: TGTGCCAGCAGTGCTTGGATTAGCCCCCCTTGGAATGAGCAGTTCTTC; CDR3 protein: CASSAWISPPWNEQFF
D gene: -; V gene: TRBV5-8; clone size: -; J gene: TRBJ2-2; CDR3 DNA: TGTGCCAGCAGCGCGGAGAACACCGGGGAGCTGTTTTTT; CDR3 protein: CASSAENTGELFF
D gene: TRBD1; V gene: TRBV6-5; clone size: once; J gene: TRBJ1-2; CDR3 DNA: TGTGCCAGCAGTAACAGGGGGGCCGGGGGCTACACCTTC; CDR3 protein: CASSNRGAGGYTF
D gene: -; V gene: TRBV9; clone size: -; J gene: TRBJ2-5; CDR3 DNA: TGTGCCAGCAGCCCCGAGGGGGGGCAAGAGACCCAGTACTTC; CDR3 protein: CASSPEGGQETQYF
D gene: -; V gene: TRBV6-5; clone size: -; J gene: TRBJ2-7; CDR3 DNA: TGTGCCAGCAGAACTACAGGGGACGACGGGAGCGAGCAGTACTTC; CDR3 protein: CASRTTGDDGSEQYF
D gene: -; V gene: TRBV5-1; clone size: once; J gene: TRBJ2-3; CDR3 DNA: TGCGCCAGCAGCTTGGGGCGGGGGCCTAGCACAGATACGCAGTATTTT; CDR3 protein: CASSLGRGPSTDTQYF
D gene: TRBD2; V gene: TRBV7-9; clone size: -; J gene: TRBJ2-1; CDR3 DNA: TGTGCCAGCAGCTTAGCGGGGGAGGGCGAGCAGTTCTTC; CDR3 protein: CASSLAGEGEQFF
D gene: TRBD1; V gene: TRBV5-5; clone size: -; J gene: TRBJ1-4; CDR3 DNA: TGTGCCAGCAGCTCTTCGGGACAGCCGCGGGAAAAACTGTTTTTT; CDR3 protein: CASSSSGQPREKLFF
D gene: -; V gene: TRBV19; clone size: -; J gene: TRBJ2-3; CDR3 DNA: TGTGCCAGTAGTATGCAGAGCACAGATACGCAGTATTTT; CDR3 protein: CASSMQSTDTQYF
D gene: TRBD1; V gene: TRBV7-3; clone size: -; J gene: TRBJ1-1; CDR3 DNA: TGTGCCAGCAGCTTAGGACAGGGAAACACTGAAGCTTTCTTT; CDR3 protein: CASSLGQGNTEAFF
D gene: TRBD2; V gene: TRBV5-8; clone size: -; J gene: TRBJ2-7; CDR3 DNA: TGTGCCAGCAGCTTTAAGCTAGCGGCCTCCTACGAGCAGTACTTC; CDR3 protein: CASSFKLAASYEQYF
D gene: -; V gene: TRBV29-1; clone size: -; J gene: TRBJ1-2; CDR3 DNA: TGCAGCGTTGAGAATAGGGACTATGGCTACACCTTC; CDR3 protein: CSVENRDYGYTF
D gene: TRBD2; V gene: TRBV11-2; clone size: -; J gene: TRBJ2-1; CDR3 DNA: TGTGCCAGCAGCTTAGGCCCTCGAGGGAGGGGCAATGAGCAGTTCTTC; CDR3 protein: CASSLGPRGRGNEQFF
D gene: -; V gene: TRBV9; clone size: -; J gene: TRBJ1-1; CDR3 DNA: TGTGCCAGCAGCGTAGTGGGTTCGGCTGAAGCTTTCTTT; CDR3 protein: CASSVVGSAEAFF
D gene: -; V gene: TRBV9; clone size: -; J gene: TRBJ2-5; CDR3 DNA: TGTGCCAGCAGCGTAGCGGGAGTTCAAGAGACCCAGTACTTC; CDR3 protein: CASSVAGVQETQYF
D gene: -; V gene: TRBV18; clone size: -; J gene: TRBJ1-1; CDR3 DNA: TGTGCCAGCTCACCGGTTACGAACACTGAAGCTTTCTTT; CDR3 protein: CASSPVTNTEAFF